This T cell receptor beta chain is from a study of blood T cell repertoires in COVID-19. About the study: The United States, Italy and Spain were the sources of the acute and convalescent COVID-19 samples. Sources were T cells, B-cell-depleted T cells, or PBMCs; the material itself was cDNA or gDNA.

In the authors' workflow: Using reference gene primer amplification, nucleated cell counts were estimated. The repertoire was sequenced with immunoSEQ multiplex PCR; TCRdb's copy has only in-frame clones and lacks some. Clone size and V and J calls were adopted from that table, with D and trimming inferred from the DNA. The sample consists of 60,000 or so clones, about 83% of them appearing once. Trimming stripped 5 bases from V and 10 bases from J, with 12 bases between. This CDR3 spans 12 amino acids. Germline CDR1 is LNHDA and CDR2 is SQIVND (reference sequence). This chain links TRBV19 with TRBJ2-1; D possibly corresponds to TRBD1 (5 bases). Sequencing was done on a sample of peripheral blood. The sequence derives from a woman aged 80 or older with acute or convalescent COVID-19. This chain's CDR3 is CASSQRQLEQFF. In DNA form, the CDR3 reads TGTGCCAGTAGTCAGAGACAGCTCGAGCAGTTCTTC.